Shown below are 26 T cell receptor beta chains from a single sample sequenced in a study of blood T cell repertoires in COVID-19. Sequencing was performed with immunoSEQ multiplex PCR; in TCRdb, only in-frame clones are kept and a portion is missing. This table holds 150,000 to 200,000 clones, approximately 85% found once. Sequences were obtained from PBMCs or T cells enriched from blood (not recorded which). These TCRs come from a man in his forties who had recovered from COVID-19.

The genes are TRBV27 and TRBJ1-6; D might be TRBD1 (5 bases). Germline V lookup: CDR1 MNHEY, CDR2 SMNVEV (reference sequence). The CDR3 covers 13 residues. V was trimmed by 3 bases and J by 9 bases, leaving 9 bases between them. The CDR3 here is CASSFTQGSPLHF. CDR3 nucleotide sequence: TGTGCCAGCAGTTTTACTCAGGGTTCACCCCTCCACTTT.

The chain couples TRBV6-5 to TRBJ1-2; TRBD1 matches at 7 bases. The CDR3 covers 13 residues. Trimming cost V 0 bases and J 8 bases; bases outside gene matches: 3. CDR1 and CDR2 from the germline V gene are MNHEY and SVGAGI. CDR3 region: CASSYSDRDGYTF. In DNA form, the CDR3 reads TGTGCCAGCAGTTACTCCGACAGGGACGGCTACACCTTC.

The rearrangement links TRBV9 to TRBJ2-3; tentatively, D is TRBD2 (5 bases). The germline CDR1 and CDR2 sequences are SGDLS and YYNGEE. V was pared by 1 base and J by 3 bases, with 12 bases between. The CDR3 covers 15 residues. Here the CDR3 DNA reads TGTGCCAGCAGCGTAAGAGCGGACGAGACAGATACGCAGTATTTT. It is translated as CASSVRADETDTQYF.

This rearrangement joins TRBV5-8 to TRBJ2-1; D may be TRBD1 (6 bases). The CDR3 runs 15 residues. Germline V gene data show CDR1 as SGHTS and CDR2 as YDEGEE. V was shortened by 6 bases and J by 0 bases, with 13 bases between the two germline ends. DNA for the CDR3: TGTGCCAGCACCTCCAGGGGCGCCTCCTACAATGAGCAGTTCTTC. Translating it yields CASTSRGASYNEQFF.

This clone was recorded only once. This rearrangement joins TRBV7-9 to TRBJ2-1; perhaps TRBD2 as D (5 bases). The germline V gene encodes CDR1 SEHNR and CDR2 FQNEAQ (reference sequence). There are 15 residues in the CDR3. V shed 2 bases and J shed 4 bases, with 12 bases lying between them. The CDR3 DNA follows: TGTGCCAGCAGCTTATTCGCAGGAGGATACAATGAGCAGTTCTTC. Translation: CASSLFAGGYNEQFF.

The chain combines TRBV2 with TRBJ1-4, with 11 bases lining up with TRBD1. Per germline, CDR1 SNHLY and CDR2 FYNNEI. V lost 6 bases to trimming and J lost 8 bases; unmatched junction nucleotides: 8. The CDR3 consists of 15 residues. CDR3 residues: CASRDRGLHAEKLFF. The DNA of the CDR3 is TGTGCCAGCAGGGACAGGGGGCTACACGCAGAAAAACTGTTTTTT.

The chain uses TRBV9 and TRBJ2-7, with D perhaps matching TRBD1 (6 bases). Per germline, CDR1 SGDLS and CDR2 YYNGEE. With 5 bases removed from V and 0 bases from J, the gap between germline ends came to 21 bases. The length of the CDR3 is 17 residues. The CDR3 spells CASSNSPTGFSSYEQYF. CDR3 coding DNA: TGTGCCAGCAGTAACTCTCCCACAGGGTTCAGCTCCTACGAGCAGTACTTC.

The rearrangement joins TRBV7-2 to TRBJ2-3; 7 nucleotides match TRBD1. V was clipped by 6 bases and J by 2 bases; unmatched bases: 8. The V gene's germline CDR1 is SGHTA and CDR2 FQGNSA. The CDR3 runs 15 residues. For the CDR3, the DNA is TGTGCCAGCAGTCGAACAGGGGTTTACACAGATACGCAGTATTTT. Translation gives CASSRTGVYTDTQYF.

This clone occurred a few times. This rearrangement joins TRBV30 to TRBJ1-1; D perhaps matches TRBD1 (6 bases). With 3 bases removed from V and 7 bases from J, the gap between germline ends came to 18 bases. Germline values: CDR1 GTSNPN, CDR2 SVGIG (reference sequence). The CDR3 spans 14 residues. CDR3 region: CAWRAPQGRGEAFF. DNA for the CDR3: TGTGCCTGGAGGGCACCACAGGGACGAGGTGAAGCTTTCTTT. The full variable domain, in which reference TRBV30 and TRBJ1-1 provide the parts outside the CDR3, is SQTIHQWPATLVQPVGSPLSLECTVEGTSNPNLYWYRQAAGRGLQLLFYSVGIGQISSEVPQNLSASRPQDRQFILSSKKLLLSDSGFYLCAWRAPQGRGEAFFGQGTRLTVV.

The V and J genes are TRBV3-1 (or the pseudogene TRBV3-2) and TRBJ1-3, with D possibly being TRBD1 (6 bases). V shed 3 bases and J shed 3 bases, with 9 bases lying between them. The CDR3 loop spans 14 amino acids. Germline CDR1 reads LGHDT; CDR2 reads YNNKEL (reference sequence). CDR3 DNA: TGTGCCAGCAGCCAGTTAGGGGGTGGAAACACCATATATTTT. It encodes CASSQLGGGNTIYF.

This clone came up a few times. The rearrangement links TRBV30 to TRBJ1-3, with a tentative D call TRBD1 (5 bases). Germline V CDR1 and CDR2: GTSNPN, SVGIG (reference sequence). V shed 0 bases and J shed 0 bases, with 9 bases lying between them. This CDR3 is built from 15 residues. As DNA, the CDR3 is TGTGCCTGGAGTGTTAGGGGAACCTCTGGAAACACCATATATTTT. Its translation is CAWSVRGTSGNTIYF.

This sequence joins TRBV5-1 and TRBJ2-1; 9 bases agree with TRBD1. Germline V gene lookup returns CDR1 SGHRS and CDR2 YFSETQ. The length of the CDR3 is 15 residues. V was clipped by 3 bases and J by 12 bases; unmatched bases: 13. The CDR3 reads CASSSRTGEVSVQFF. The CDR3 DNA is TGCGCCAGCAGCTCCCGGACAGGGGAAGTATCGGTGCAGTTCTTC.

Only one count was recorded for this clone. The chain combines TRBV2 with TRBJ2-3, with TRBD1 matching over 9 bases. The CDR3 consists of 13 residues. Germline CDR1 and CDR2: SNHLY and FYNNEI. The J segment lost 5 bases and the V segment lost 7 bases, leaving 4 bases of the junction unmatched. The CDR3 DNA reads TGTGCCAGCATTCCGGACAGGGGAGATACGCAGTATTTT. This codes for CASIPDRGDTQYF.

This chain links TRBV18 with TRBJ1-3, with D tentatively TRBD1 (5 bases). The V and J ends lost 6 bases and 1 base respectively, with 7 bases between them. This CDR3 region has 13 residues. Looked up from germline, CDR1 is KGHSH and CDR2 is LQKENI. CDR3 DNA sequence: TGTGCCAGCTCGCAGGGTTCTGGAAACACCATATATTTT. It encodes CASSQGSGNTIYF. Full variable domain (rest looked up from reference TRBV18 and TRBJ1-3): NAGVMQNPRHLVRRRGQEARLRCSPMKGHSHVYWYRQLPEEGLKFMVYLQKENIIDESGMPKERFSAEFPKEGPSILRIQQVVRGDSAAYFCASSQGSGNTIYFGEGSWLTVV.

The rearrangement joins TRBV28 to TRBJ2-3, with D possibly matching TRBD2 (6 bases). The CDR3 is 13 amino acids. The V gene's germline CDR1 is MDHEN and CDR2 SYDVKM. The V and J ends lost 5 bases and 4 bases respectively, with 10 bases between them. CDR3 region: CASSPTSSDTQYF. The CDR3 DNA reads TGTGCCAGCAGTCCGACTAGTTCAGATACGCAGTATTTT.

The V and J genes are TRBV6-5 and TRBJ1-1; 7 bases agree with TRBD1. J was trimmed by 1 base and V by 4 bases; bases with no gene match: 6. The CDR3 extends over 15 amino acids. Germline CDR1 reads MNHEY; CDR2 reads SVGAGI. The chain's CDR3 is CASSLKQGTNTEAFF. The CDR3 DNA reads TGTGCCAGCAGTTTAAAACAGGGGACGAACACTGAAGCTTTCTTT.

The chain joins TRBV19 to TRBJ2-1, with D tentatively TRBD2 (5 bases). The ends were cut back, 9 bases at V and 4 bases at J, with 16 bases in the middle. The germline gives CDR1 LNHDA, CDR2 SQIVND (reference sequence). The CDR3 has 14 residues. CDR3 coding DNA: TGTGCCAGCACAAGAGGAGGAAATTACAATGAGCAGTTCTTC. Translation gives CASTRGGNYNEQFF.

The CDR3 nucleotides are TGTGCCAGCAGCCAAGTTAGAGCGGCACTGGATACGCAGTATTTT. Its translation: CASSQVRAALDTQYF. The gene calls are TRBV3-1 (or the pseudogene TRBV3-2) and TRBJ2-3, with TRBD2 as a possible D gene (5 bases). The CDR3 is 15 amino acids. The V and J ends lost 1 base and 6 bases respectively, with 14 bases between them. Germline CDR1 and CDR2: LGHDT and YNNKEL (reference sequence).

This clone occurred a few times. This chain links TRBV28 with TRBJ1-5; D possibly corresponds to TRBD1 (5 bases). CDR1 and CDR2 (germline): MDHEN, SYDVKM. There are 16 residues in the CDR3. V lost 4 bases, J lost 1 base, and 14 bases lay in between. CDR3 protein: CASSWKPGGSNQPQHF. For the CDR3, the DNA is TGTGCCAGCAGTTGGAAACCCGGGGGGAGCAATCAGCCCCAGCATTTT.

A single count supports this clone. The V and J genes are TRBV6-2 or TRBV6-3 and TRBJ2-5; perhaps TRBD1 as D (6 bases). This CDR3 has 14 amino acids. Trimming stripped 5 bases from V and 4 bases from J, with 14 bases between. The germline CDR1 and CDR2 sequences are MNHEY and SVGEGT. The CDR3 DNA is TGTGCCAGCAGTCGCGACAGGCATATAGAGACCCAGTACTTC. It translates to CASSRDRHIETQYF.

The V and J genes are TRBV9 and TRBJ1-1; D might be TRBD1 (5 bases). This CDR3 is built from 14 residues. Trimming took 2 bases from V and 2 from J, leaving 10 bases between them. Germline CDR1 and CDR2: SGDLS and YYNGEE. Here the CDR3 reads CASSVIQGNTEAFF. In DNA form, the CDR3 reads TGTGCCAGCAGCGTGATTCAGGGTAACACTGAAGCTTTCTTT.

This rearrangement joins TRBV18 to TRBJ2-3, with D possibly matching TRBD2 (5 bases). Germline CDR1 and CDR2: KGHSH and LQKENI. V was shortened by 3 bases and J by 1 base, with 11 bases between the two germline ends. The CDR3 spans 15 residues. This CDR3 reads CASSPVHGGTDTQYF. In DNA form, the CDR3 reads TGTGCCAGCTCACCTGTCCACGGGGGCACAGATACGCAGTATTTT. The full variable domain, rest sourced from reference TRBV18 and TRBJ2-3, is NAGVMQNPRHLVRRRGQEARLRCSPMKGHSHVYWYRQLPEEGLKFMVYLQKENIIDESGMPKERFSAEFPKEGPSILRIQQVVRGDSAAYFCASSPVHGGTDTQYFGPGTRLTVL.

This rearrangement joins TRBV27 to TRBJ2-7; possibly TRBD2 for D (6 bases). The ends were cut back, 2 bases at V and 6 bases at J, with 11 bases in the middle. This CDR3 has 13 residues. Germline V CDR1 and CDR2: MNHEY, SMNVEV (reference sequence). CDR3 sequence (DNA): TGTGCCAGCAGTTTAGCACTAGCTTCCGAGCAGTACTTC. This gives the protein CASSLALASEQYF.

Turning to this clone: This sample also contains other DNA sequences that code for the same CDR3. The V and J genes are TRBV6-5 and TRBJ1-1, with D perhaps TRBD1 (5 bases). V was clipped by 0 bases and J by 2 bases, with 10 bases between them. The germline CDR1 and CDR2 sequences are MNHEY and SVGAGI. There are 15 residues in the CDR3. CDR3 in amino acids: CASSYSWGGNTEAFF. Written as DNA, the CDR3 is TGTGCCAGCAGTTACTCCTGGGGGGGAAACACTGAAGCTTTCTTT.

This rearrangement joins TRBV15 to TRBJ1-1; D unresolved. Germline CDR1 LNHNV, CDR2 YYDKDF (reference sequence). This CDR3 comprises 13 residues. Trimming cost V 4 bases and J 2 bases, with 8 bases left between them. As DNA, the CDR3 is TGTGCCACCAGCACAGGAGGAAACACTGAAGCTTTCTTT. This codes for CATSTGGNTEAFF.

This chain uses TRBV6-2 or TRBV6-3 with TRBJ2-5; 11 bases agree with TRBD2. CDR3 size: 15 residues. V dropped 8 bases and J dropped 1; count of bases not matched to a gene: 6. The germline CDR1 and CDR2 sequences are MNHEY and SVGEGT. The CDR3 protein is CASGPTSGAQETQYF. CDR3 DNA: TGTGCCAGCGGCCCGACTAGCGGGGCCCAAGAGACCCAGTACTTC.